This T cell receptor beta chain was obtained from a study of cytomegalovirus exposure and HLA in healthy donors. About this clone: Its antigen is undetermined.

Whole-study findings and limits: When a later analysis was performed, an Asian-associated ancestry cluster reportedly had fewer N-insertions than the roughly 690-donor mean. Sequencing depth across donors, presence/absence analyses assumed, was roughly uniform. CMV serostatus was the only recorded immune exposure for donors.

Despite likely unrecorded immune exposures, the donors were nominally healthy at the time of sampling. The CDR3 totals 11 residues. Looked up from germline, CDR1 is SQVTM and CDR2 is ANQGSEA. V lost 6 bases and J 8 bases, leaving 13 bases between the germline ends. Primers included in the PCR were 60 Vbeta and 13 Jbeta primers. Using immunoSEQ multiplex PCR, the repertoire was profiled, and TCRdb retains in-frame clones only, with some absent. Reported are roughly 62,000 clones; the ten largest clones contain roughly 4%. This TCR came from a male donor in good health and CMV-seronegative. Input material: PBMCs. The chain has TRBV29-1 and TRBJ1-2; D possibly corresponds to TRBD1 (6 bases). The CDR3: CSVGWGQGYTF. As DNA, the CDR3 is TGCAGCGTGGGGTGGGGGCAAGGCTACACCTTC.